A single sample gave rise to the 23 T cell receptor beta chains below, sequenced in a study of CD8 T cells in ankylosing spondylitis. General study results and limits: Ankylosing spondylitis blood appeared to carry a characteristic TCR beta motif of several highly homologous variants.

These receptors have no known antigen. MiXCR, run by TCRdb on the 5' RACE reads, gives a single entry per CDR3 protein. The repertoire includes around 770,000 distinct CDR3 sequences, approximately 12% of them detected once, and under 0.6% sits in the top ten. The specimen sequenced was blood, either unsorted or a sorted T cell fraction (not recorded which). The receptors here all came from a male donor with ankylosing spondylitis.

In its sample, this clonotype was seen a few times. The chain recombines TRBV6-2 or TRBV6-3 with TRBJ2-3; D remains ambiguous. V was cut by 7 bases and J by 8 bases, with 13 bases left in between. CDR1 is MNHEY, CDR2 SVGEGT, per germline. The CDR3 covers 12 residues. The CDR3: CASNLSGFTQYF. The CDR3 DNA reads TGTGCCAGCAACCTGTCCGGTTTTACGCAGTATTTT.

The rearrangement links TRBV12-3 or TRBV12-4 to TRBJ1-5, with a weak D call TRBD1 (5 bases). V was trimmed by 1 base and J by 5 bases, leaving 9 bases between them. This CDR3 region has 14 residues. CDR3 DNA sequence: TGTGCCAGCAGTTTAGAGGGGTCGTATCAGCCCCAGCATTTT. This translates into CASSLEGSYQPQHF.

The rearrangement links TRBV7-9 to TRBJ2-5; D is perhaps TRBD1 (6 bases). Trimming took off 2 bases at V and 4 bases at J, with 17 bases between the two ends. The germline V gene encodes CDR1 SEHNR and CDR2 FQNEAQ (reference sequence). CDR3 length: 16 amino acids. The CDR3 loop reads CASSLLSPGVGETQYF. Written as DNA, the CDR3 is TGTGCCAGCAGCTTACTTTCCCCAGGGGTCGGAGAGACCCAGTACTTC.

V and J are TRBV4-2 and TRBJ1-5; TRBD1 is a possible D gene (5 bases). Germline CDR1 reads LGHNA; CDR2 reads YNFKEQ. V lost 0 bases and J lost 6, with 15 bases in between. CDR3 length equals 16 residues. In DNA form, the CDR3 reads TGTGCCAGCAGCCAAGATCCCGGAGGAGGGGCTCAGCCCCAGCATTTT. Residues: CASSQDPGGGAQPQHF.

V gene TRBV9 combines with J gene TRBJ2-7; D is unresolved. This CDR3 has 13 amino acids. CDR1 and CDR2 from the germline V gene are SGDLS and YYNGEE. Between the trimmed V and J ends, which lost 0 bases and 7 bases, there was a span of 11 bases. This CDR3 is CASSVVLVGEQYF. In nucleotides, the CDR3 is TGTGCCAGCAGCGTAGTTCTGGTAGGGGAGCAGTACTTC.

This clonotype was picked up one time. The chain carries TRBV20-1 and TRBJ2-3, with 10 bases that match TRBD2. This CDR3 has 17 amino acids. Germline assignment: CDR1 DFQATT and CDR2 SNEGSKA (reference sequence). V shed 0 bases and J 3 bases; nucleotides not matched to a gene: 9. The chain's CDR3 is CSARDPSGRGGTDTQYF. The CDR3 bases are TGCAGTGCTAGAGATCCCAGCGGGAGGGGAGGGACAGATACGCAGTATTTT.

This clonotype appeared many times. J is TRBJ2-2 and V is TRBV5-5; tentatively, D is TRBD1 or TRBD2 (5 bases each). CDR1 is SGHKS, CDR2 YYEKEE, per germline (reference sequence). This CDR3 region has 14 residues. V was pared by 4 bases and J by 3 bases, with 10 bases between. CDR3 in DNA: TGTGCCAGCAGCCGGGACCCATACACCGGGGAGCTGTTTTTT. This encodes CASSRDPYTGELFF.

This clonotype was counted between two and nine times. The chain couples TRBV2 to TRBJ2-7; no clear D. Germline V lookup: CDR1 SNHLY, CDR2 FYNNEI. V lost 2 bases and J 4 bases, leaving 6 bases between the germline ends. CDR3 length: 12 amino acids. CDR3 in DNA: TGTGCCAGCAGTGAATCAAGGTACGAGCAGTACTTC. Residues: CASSESRYEQYF.

This clonotype was picked up a small number of times. This rearrangement joins TRBV7-2 to TRBJ2-2; tentatively, D is TRBD1 (5 bases). The CDR3 extends over 14 amino acids. Trimming removed 3 bases from V and 2 bases from J, with 7 bases in between. CDR1 is SGHTA, CDR2 FQGNSA, per germline. CDR3 protein: CASSFDSNTGELFF. In DNA form, the CDR3 reads TGTGCCAGCAGCTTCGACAGTAACACCGGGGAGCTGTTTTTT.

The sample holds a few counts of this clonotype. The gene calls are TRBV21-1 and TRBJ2-7. TRBV21-1 is a listed pseudogene. The CDR3 has 13 amino acids. The CDR3 loop is CASAQRSSYEQYF. CDR3 bases: TGTGCCAGCGCACAGAGGAGCTCCTACGAGCAGTACTTC.

The V call is TRBV27, the J call TRBJ2-3, with no clear D. The germline CDR1 and CDR2 sequences are MNHEY and SMNVEV (reference sequence). Trimming took off 3 bases at V and 0 bases at J, with 10 bases between the two ends. This CDR3 comprises 15 residues. For the CDR3, the DNA is TGTGCCAGCAGTTTGAGGTCCCCTAGCACAGATACGCAGTATTTT. Protein product: CASSLRSPSTDTQYF.

V is TRBV24-1 and J is TRBJ2-3, with TRBD1 identical over 8 bases. The germline CDR1 and CDR2 sequences are KGHDR and SFDVKD. The length of the CDR3 is 15 residues. V lost 3 bases, J lost 3 bases, and 4 bases stayed unmatched. The CDR3 loop reads CATSDPGQDTDTQYF. The CDR3 bases are TGTGCCACCAGTGATCCGGGACAGGATACAGATACGCAGTATTTT.

This clonotype was counted between two and nine times. The V gene is TRBV12-3 or TRBV12-4, the J gene TRBJ2-2, with 7 bases matching TRBD1. With 5 bases clipped from V and 4 bases from J, the junction kept 4 bases outside the gene matches. The CDR3 extends over 14 amino acids. CDR3 DNA: TGTGCCAGCAGTCCGACAGGGACCACCGGGGAGCTGTTTTTT. It codes for CASSPTGTTGELFF.

This clonotype was counted between two and nine times. The chain links TRBV10-3 to TRBJ2-1; weak D call: TRBD1 (7 bases). The germline CDR1 and CDR2 sequences are ENHRY and SYGVKD. Trimming shortened V by 8 bases and J by 3 bases, and 17 bases separated the two germline ends. The CDR3 extends over 15 amino acids. CDR3 coding DNA: TGTGCCATCCGTACAGGGCAGGGGGGCTACAATGAGCAGTTCTTC. It encodes CAIRTGQGGYNEQFF.

This clonotype showed up just a few times. V gene TRBV7-2 combines with J gene TRBJ2-7, with D possibly matching TRBD1 (5 bases). CDR3 length: 12 amino acids. Germline CDR1 SGHTA, CDR2 FQGNSA. V was shortened by 8 bases and J by 7 bases, with 15 bases between the two germline ends. CDR3 nucleotides: TGTGCCAGCTACCAGTCAGGGTTTGAGCAGTACTTC. Translating gives CASYQSGFEQYF.

This rearrangement joins TRBV4-3 to TRBJ2-3; possible D gene TRBD1, 6 bases. The V gene's germline CDR1 is LGHNA and CDR2 YSLEER. The CDR3 sequence is 14 residues long. Trimming cost V 1 base and J 3 bases, with 8 bases left between them. The CDR3 sequence: CASSQARGTDTQYF. CDR3 DNA sequence: TGCGCCAGCAGCCAAGCCAGGGGTACAGATACGCAGTATTTT.

The rearrangement uses TRBV5-1 and TRBJ2-3; no definite D call. Trimming removed 2 bases from V and 8 bases from J, with 9 bases in between. This CDR3 has 12 residues. Germline V gene lookup returns CDR1 SGHRS and CDR2 YFSETQ. The CDR3, as DNA: TGCGCCAGCAGCTTACTATCGGGTACGCAGTATTTT. It specifies CASSLLSGTQYF.

V and J are TRBV30 and TRBJ2-1; TRBD2 is a possible D gene (5 bases). The germline V gene has CDR1 GTSNPN and CDR2 SVGIG (reference sequence). With 3 bases removed from V and 6 bases from J, the gap between germline ends came to 21 bases. This CDR3 is 16 amino acids long. Written as DNA, the CDR3 is TGTGCCTGGAGCCTGAAGACGGACTCTCTGGGCAATGAGCAGTTCTTC. Its protein is CAWSLKTDSLGNEQFF.

The rearrangement joins TRBV6-2 or TRBV6-3 to TRBJ1-4; no clear D. Per germline, CDR1 MNHEY and CDR2 SVGEGT. The V end was cut by 0 bases, the J end by 0 bases, with 8 bases between. The CDR3 extends over 16 amino acids. CDR3 in amino acids: CASSYSQETTNEKLFF. CDR3 DNA sequence: TGTGCCAGCAGTTACTCGCAGGAAACAACTAATGAAAAACTGTTTTTT.

The sample holds a few counts of this clonotype. The V call is TRBV6-1, the J call TRBJ2-7; D is unclear. Germline V gives CDR1 MNHNS, CDR2 SASEGT. The CDR3 sequence is 15 residues long. V was cut by 1 base and J by 0 bases, with 10 bases left in between. CDR3 sequence (DNA): TGTGCCAGCAGTGAAGGCGTGACACACTCCTACGAGCAGTACTTC. Its protein product is CASSEGVTHSYEQYF.

The table lists this clonotype with many counts. CDR3 DNA: TGCGCCAGCAGCCTGAACGTCCGATCGGGGACCGGGGAGCTGTTTTTT. This translates into CASSLNVRSGTGELFF. This chain uses TRBV5-1 with TRBJ2-2, with D maybe TRBD2 (5 bases). Trimming pared 4 bases from V and 5 bases from J, leaving 18 bases between. Germline assignment: CDR1 SGHRS and CDR2 YFSETQ. The CDR3 length is 16 residues.

This clonotype was picked up a small number of times. The chain couples TRBV28 to TRBJ2-7; TRBD2 matches 9 bases. The V and J ends lost 3 bases and 4 bases, in that order; junction bases with no gene match: 7. CDR3 length: 15 residues. The germline V gene encodes CDR1 MDHEN and CDR2 SYDVKM. The CDR3 reads CASSFSGRVKYEQYF. The CDR3 DNA reads TGTGCCAGCAGTTTTAGCGGGAGAGTCAAGTACGAGCAGTACTTC.

This rearrangement joins TRBV6-6 to TRBJ1-5, with D uncertain. Germline assignment: CDR1 MNHNY and CDR2 SVGAGI (reference sequence). There are 11 residues in the CDR3. The V gene lost 5 bases and the J gene lost 5 bases, with 4 bases spanning the gap. In DNA form, the CDR3 reads TGTGCCAGCAGTAACGATCAGCCCCAGCATTTT. Amino acid sequence: CASSNDQPQHF.